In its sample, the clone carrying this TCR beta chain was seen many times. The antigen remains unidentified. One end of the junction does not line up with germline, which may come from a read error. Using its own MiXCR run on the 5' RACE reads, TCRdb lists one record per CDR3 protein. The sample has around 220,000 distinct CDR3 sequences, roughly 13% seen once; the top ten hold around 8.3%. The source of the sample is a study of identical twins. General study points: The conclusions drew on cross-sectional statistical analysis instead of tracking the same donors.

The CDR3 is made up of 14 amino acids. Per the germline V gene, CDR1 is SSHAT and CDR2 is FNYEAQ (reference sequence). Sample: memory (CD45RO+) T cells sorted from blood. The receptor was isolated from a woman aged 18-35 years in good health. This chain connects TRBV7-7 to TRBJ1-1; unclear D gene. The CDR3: CASSFGENYTEAFF. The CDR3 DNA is TGTGCTAGCAGCTTCGGGGAGAACTACACTGAAGCTTTCTTT.